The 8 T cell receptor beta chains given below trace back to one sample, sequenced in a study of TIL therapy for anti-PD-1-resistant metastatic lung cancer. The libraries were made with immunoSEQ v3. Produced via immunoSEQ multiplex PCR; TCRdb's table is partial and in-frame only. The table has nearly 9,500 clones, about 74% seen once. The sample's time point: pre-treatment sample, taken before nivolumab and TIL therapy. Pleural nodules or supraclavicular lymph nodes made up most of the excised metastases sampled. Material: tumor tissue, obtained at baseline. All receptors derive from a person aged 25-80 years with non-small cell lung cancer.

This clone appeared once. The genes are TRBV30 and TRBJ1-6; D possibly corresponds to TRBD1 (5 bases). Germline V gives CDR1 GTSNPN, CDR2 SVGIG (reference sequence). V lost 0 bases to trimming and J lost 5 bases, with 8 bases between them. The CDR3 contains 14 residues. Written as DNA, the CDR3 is TGTGCCTGGAGTGTAGACAGTAATAATTCACCCCTCCACTTT. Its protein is CAWSVDSNNSPLHF.

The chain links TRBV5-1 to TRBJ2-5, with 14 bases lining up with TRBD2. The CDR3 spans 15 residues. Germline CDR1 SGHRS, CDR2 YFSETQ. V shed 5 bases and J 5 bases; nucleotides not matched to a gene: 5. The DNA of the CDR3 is TGCGCCAGCAGGGGACTAGCGGGGGATGGTGAGACCCAGTACTTC. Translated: CASRGLAGDGETQYF.

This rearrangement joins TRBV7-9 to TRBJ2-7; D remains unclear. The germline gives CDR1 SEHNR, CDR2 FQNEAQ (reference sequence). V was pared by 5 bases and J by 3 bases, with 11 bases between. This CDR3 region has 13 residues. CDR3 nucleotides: TGTGCCAGCAGCCCCGAGTCATTCTACGAGCAGTACTTC. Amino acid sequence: CASSPESFYEQYF. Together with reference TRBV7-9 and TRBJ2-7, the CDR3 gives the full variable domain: DTGVSQNPRHKITKRGQNVTFRCDPISEHNRLYWYRQTLGQGPEFLTYFQNEAQLEKSRLLSDRFSAERPKGSFSTLEIQRTEQGDSAMYLCASSPESFYEQYFGPGTRLTVT.

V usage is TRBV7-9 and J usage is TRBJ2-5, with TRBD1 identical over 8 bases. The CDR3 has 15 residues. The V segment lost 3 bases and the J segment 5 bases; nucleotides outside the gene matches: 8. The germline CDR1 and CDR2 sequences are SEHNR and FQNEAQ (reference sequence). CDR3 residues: CASSFPRTGGETQYF. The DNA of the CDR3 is TGTGCCAGCAGCTTCCCCCGAACAGGGGGGGAGACCCAGTACTTC.

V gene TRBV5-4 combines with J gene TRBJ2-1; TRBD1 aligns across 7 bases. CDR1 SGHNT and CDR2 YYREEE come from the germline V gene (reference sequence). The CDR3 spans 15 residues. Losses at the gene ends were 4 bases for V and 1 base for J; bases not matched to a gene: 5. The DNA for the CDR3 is TGTGCCAGCAGCGGGGACAGTAAATCCTACAATGAGCAGTTCTTC. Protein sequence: CASSGDSKSYNEQFF.

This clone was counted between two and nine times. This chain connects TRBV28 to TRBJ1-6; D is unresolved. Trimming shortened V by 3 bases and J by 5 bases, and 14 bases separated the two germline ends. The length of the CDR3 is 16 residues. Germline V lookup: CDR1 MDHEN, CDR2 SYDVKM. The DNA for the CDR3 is TGTGCCAGCAGTTTTAGTGGGGTCACCGATAATTCACCCCTCCACTTT. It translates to CASSFSGVTDNSPLHF.

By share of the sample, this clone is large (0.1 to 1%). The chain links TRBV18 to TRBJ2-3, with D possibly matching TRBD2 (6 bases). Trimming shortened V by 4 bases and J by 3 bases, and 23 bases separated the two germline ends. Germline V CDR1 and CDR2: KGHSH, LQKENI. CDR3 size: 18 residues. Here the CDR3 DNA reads TGTGCCAGCTCACGGTTCCGCAACCGGGACTCTAATACAGATACGCAGTATTTT. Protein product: CASSRFRNRDSNTDTQYF.

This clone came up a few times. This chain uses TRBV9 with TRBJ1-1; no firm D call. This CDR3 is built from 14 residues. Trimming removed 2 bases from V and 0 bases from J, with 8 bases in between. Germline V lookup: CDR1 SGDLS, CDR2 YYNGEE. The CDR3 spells CASSVRELNTEAFF. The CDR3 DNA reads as TGTGCCAGCAGCGTCCGGGAGTTGAACACTGAAGCTTTCTTT.